This TCR beta chain is from a study of a mutant IDH1 vaccine in newly diagnosed glioma. Study summary: Across weeks 1, 3, 5, 7, 11, 15, 19 and 23, patients received a vaccination each time, eight in all. Vaccination started 4-6 weeks after radiotherapy alone, or with temozolomide cycles.

As to time point: week 23, last vaccination. Vaccinated patients received 300 ug of mutant IDH1 20-mer peptide per dose, with topical imiquimod. Germline V gene sequence: CDR1 SGHVS, CDR2 FNYEAQ. The CDR3 length is 13 residues. The J segment lost 5 bases and the V segment lost 5 bases, leaving 2 bases of the junction unmatched. TCRdb's copy holds only in-frame clones and misses some; the assay was immunoSEQ multiplex PCR. The repertoire holds 60,000 or so clones, with about 81% as singletons. Concerning this clone itself: Its specificity is unknown.

Sequences were derived from PBMCs, sampled from a glioma patient whose treatment included an IDH1 peptide vaccine. The sequence came from a woman aged 40 to 50 with glioma. Some clones in this sample may be carry-over from other donors' samples. The J gene is TRBJ2-5, the V gene TRBV7-6, with 10 bases fitting TRBD2. As DNA, the CDR3 is TGTGCCAGCAGCCTGGGACTAGCGGAGACCCAGTACTTC. Encoded protein: CASSLGLAETQYF.